This TCR beta chain is from a study of T-cell reconstitution after alpha-beta-depleted transplantation in children. General observations from the study: Among T cells one year after transplant, newly produced cells accounted for most counts and diversity.

This clonotype showed up just a few times. Its target is not known. Germline loops: CDR1 SGHDN, CDR2 FVKESK. Trimming pared 0 bases from V and 2 bases from J, leaving 8 bases between. CDR3 length: 14 amino acids. The library targeted TCRbeta and was prepared with unique molecular identifiers. TCRdb used MiXCR to reprocess the PCR reads, holding one entry per CDR3 protein. The table includes about 200,000 distinct CDR3 sequences, under 8.5% detected once. The starting material was PBMCs, mostly from graft donor cells, obtained 360 days after TCRalphabeta/CD19-depleted stem cell transplant. This TCR was sampled from a male patient aged 2-9 years who had a stem cell transplant for acute myeloid leukemia, so the T cells may come from the graft donor. This rearrangement joins TRBV14 to TRBJ2-7; D not resolved. CDR3 in DNA: TGTGCCAGCAGCCAAGACTGGGCGACCTACGAGCAGTACTTC. It specifies CASSQDWATYEQYF.